This record covers a single T cell receptor beta chain. The antigen is not known. These data belong to a study of OX40 agonist ivuxolimab in advanced cancers. In the study overall: With a range of roughly 20 to 90, age averaged roughly 61 years, and around 80% were male. Three patients showed partial responses: one hepatocellular carcinoma and two cutaneous melanoma cases.

Germline V gene lookup returns CDR1 SQVTM and CDR2 ANQGSEA. The CDR3 runs to 11 residues. Trimming cost V 4 bases and J 5 bases, with 6 bases left between them. Study results and caveats: More expanded clones were seen, on average, in CD8+ T cells than in CD4+.

This table comes from immunoSEQ multiplex PCR, and its TCRdb copy is limited to in-frame clones, with some not included. Among roughly 110,000 clones listed, over 75% were seen once. Peripheral blood came from all dose cohorts at three timepoints. The receptor comes from an adult with an advanced solid tumor such as melanoma, head and neck, liver or kidney cancer. This chain joins TRBV29-1 and TRBJ2-4; D unresolved. The source material was CD4+ or CD8+ T cells sorted from blood, sampled in a trial of the OX40 agonist ivuxolimab. DNA of the CDR3: TGCAGCGTTGGAACAGAAAACATTCAGTACTTC. This gives the protein CSVGTENIQYF.